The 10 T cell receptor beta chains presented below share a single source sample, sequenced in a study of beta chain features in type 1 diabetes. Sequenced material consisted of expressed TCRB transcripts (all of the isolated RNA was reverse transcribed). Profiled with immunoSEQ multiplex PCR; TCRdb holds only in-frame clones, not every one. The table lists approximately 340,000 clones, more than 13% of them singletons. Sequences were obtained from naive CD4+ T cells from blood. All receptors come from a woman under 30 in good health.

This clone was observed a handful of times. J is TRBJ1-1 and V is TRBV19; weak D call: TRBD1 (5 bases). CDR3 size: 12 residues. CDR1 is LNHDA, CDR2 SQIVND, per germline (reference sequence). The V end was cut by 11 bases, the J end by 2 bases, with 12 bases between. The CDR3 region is CAVPGGNTEAFF. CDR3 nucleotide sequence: TGTGCCGTGCCCGGGGGAAACACTGAAGCTTTCTTT. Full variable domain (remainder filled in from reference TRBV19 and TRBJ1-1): DGGITQSPKYLFRKEGQNVTLSCEQNLNHDAMYWYRQDPGQGLRLIYYSQIVNDFQKGDIAEGYSVSREKKESFPLTVTSAQKNPTAFYLCAVPGGNTEAFFGQGTRLTVV.

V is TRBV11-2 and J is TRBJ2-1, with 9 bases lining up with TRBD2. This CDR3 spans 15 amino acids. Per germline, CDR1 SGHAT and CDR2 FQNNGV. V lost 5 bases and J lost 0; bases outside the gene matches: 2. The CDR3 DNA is TGTGCCAGCAGCCTAGCGGGAAACTCCTACAATGAGCAGTTCTTC. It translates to CASSLAGNSYNEQFF.

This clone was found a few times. CDR3 in amino acids: CASSLTSGYEQYF. The CDR3 DNA sequence: TGTGCCAGCAGCTTAACTAGCGGTTACGAGCAGTACTTC. The rearrangement links TRBV7-2 to TRBJ2-7, with 8 nucleotides matching TRBD2. The trim removed 2 bases at V and 4 bases at J, leaving 1 base unmatched. Germline CDR1 is SGHTA and CDR2 is FQGNSA. The CDR3 is made up of 13 amino acids.

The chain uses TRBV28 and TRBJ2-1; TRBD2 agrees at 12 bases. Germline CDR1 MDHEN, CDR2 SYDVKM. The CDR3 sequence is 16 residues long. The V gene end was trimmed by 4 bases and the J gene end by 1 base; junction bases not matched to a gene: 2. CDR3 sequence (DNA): TGTGCCAGCAGTTCTAGCGGGAGGGCGTCCTACAATGAGCAGTTCTTC. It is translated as CASSSSGRASYNEQFF. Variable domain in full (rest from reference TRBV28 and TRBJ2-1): DVKVTQSSRYLVKRTGEKVFLECVQDMDHENMFWYRQDPGLGLRLIYFSYDVKMKEKGDIPEGYSVSREKKERFSLILESASTNQTSMYLCASSSSGRASYNEQFFGPGTRLTVL.

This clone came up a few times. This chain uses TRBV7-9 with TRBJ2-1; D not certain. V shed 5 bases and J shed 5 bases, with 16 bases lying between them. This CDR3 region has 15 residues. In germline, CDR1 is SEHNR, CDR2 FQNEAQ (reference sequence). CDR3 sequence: CASSPRSRTDNEQFF. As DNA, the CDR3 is TGTGCCAGCAGCCCCCGAAGTCGCACTGACAATGAGCAGTTCTTC. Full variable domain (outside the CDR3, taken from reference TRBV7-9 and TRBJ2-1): DTGVSQNPRHKITKRGQNVTFRCDPISEHNRLYWYRQTLGQGPEFLTYFQNEAQLEKSRLLSDRFSAERPKGSFSTLEIQRTEQGDSAMYLCASSPRSRTDNEQFFGPGTRLTVL.

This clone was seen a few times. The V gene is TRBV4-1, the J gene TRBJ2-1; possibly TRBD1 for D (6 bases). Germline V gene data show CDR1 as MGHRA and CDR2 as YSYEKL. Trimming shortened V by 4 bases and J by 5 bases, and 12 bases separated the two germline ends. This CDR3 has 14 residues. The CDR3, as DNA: TGCGCCAGCAGCCGCAGGACAGAGAACAATGAGCAGTTCTTC. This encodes CASSRRTENNEQFF.

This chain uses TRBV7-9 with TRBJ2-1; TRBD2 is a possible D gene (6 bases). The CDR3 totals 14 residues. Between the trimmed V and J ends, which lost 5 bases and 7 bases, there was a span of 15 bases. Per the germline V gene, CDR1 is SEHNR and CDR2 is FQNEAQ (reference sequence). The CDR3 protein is CASSPSSEQNEQFF. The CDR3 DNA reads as TGTGCCAGCAGCCCCTCTAGCGAACAAAATGAGCAGTTCTTC.

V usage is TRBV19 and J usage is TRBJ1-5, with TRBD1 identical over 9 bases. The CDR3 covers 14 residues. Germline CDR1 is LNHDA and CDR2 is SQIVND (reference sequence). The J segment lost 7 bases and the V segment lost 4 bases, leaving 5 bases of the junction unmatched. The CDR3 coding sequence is TGTGCCAGTAGTACGACAGGGGGGCAGCAGCCCCAGCATTTT. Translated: CASSTTGGQQPQHF.

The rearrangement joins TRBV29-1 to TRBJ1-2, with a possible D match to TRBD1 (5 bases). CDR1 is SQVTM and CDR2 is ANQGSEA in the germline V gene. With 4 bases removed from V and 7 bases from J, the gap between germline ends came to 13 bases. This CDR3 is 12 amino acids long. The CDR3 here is CSVAQVLGGYTF. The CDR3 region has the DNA TGCAGCGTTGCACAGGTCCTAGGTGGCTACACCTTC.

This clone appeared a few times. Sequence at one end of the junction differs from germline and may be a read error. DNA for the CDR3: TGTGCCAGCAGCTTAGGACAGGCGAGAAAGACGTTC. Residues: CASSLGQARKTF. The V call is TRBV5-6, the J call TRBJ1-2, with 7 bases identical to TRBD1. Germline-derived CDR1 and CDR2 are SGHDT and YYEEEE. This CDR3 has 12 residues. The variable domain in full, completed from reference TRBV5-6 and TRBJ1-2, reads DAGVTQSPTHLIKTRGQQVTLRCSPKSGHDTVSWYQQALGQGPQFIFQYYEEEERQRGNFPDRFSGHQFPNYSSELNVNALLLGDSALYLCASSLGQARKTFGSGTRLTVV.